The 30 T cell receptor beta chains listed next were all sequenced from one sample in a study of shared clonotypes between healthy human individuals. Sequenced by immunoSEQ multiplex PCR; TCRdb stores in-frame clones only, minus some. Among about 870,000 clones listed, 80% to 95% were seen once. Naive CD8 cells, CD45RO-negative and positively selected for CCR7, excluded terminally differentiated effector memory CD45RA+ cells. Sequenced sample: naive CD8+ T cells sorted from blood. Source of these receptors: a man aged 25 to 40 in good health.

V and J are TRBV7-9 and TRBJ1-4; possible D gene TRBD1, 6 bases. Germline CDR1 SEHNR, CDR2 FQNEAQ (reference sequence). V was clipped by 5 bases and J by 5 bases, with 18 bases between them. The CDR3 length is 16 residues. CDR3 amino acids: CASSPPEGQGNEKLFF. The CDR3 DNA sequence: TGTGCCAGCAGCCCACCGGAGGGCCAGGGGAATGAAAAACTGTTTTTT. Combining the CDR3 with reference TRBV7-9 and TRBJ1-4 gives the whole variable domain DTGVSQNPRHKITKRGQNVTFRCDPISEHNRLYWYRQTLGQGPEFLTYFQNEAQLEKSRLLSDRFSAERPKGSFSTLEIQRTEQGDSAMYLCASSPPEGQGNEKLFFGSGTQLSVL.

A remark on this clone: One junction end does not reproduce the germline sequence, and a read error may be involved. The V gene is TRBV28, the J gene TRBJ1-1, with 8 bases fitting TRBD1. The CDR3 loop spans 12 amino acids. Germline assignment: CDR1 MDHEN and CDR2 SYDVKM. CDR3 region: CASSSRQGFESF. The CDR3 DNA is TGTGCCAGCAGTTCCCGACAGGGGTTCGAATCCTTT.

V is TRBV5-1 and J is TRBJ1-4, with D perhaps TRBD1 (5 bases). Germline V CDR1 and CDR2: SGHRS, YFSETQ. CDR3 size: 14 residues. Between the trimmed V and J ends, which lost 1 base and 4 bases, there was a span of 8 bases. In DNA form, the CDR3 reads TGCGCCAGCAGCTTGAGTAGGGGTAATGAAAAACTGTTTTTT. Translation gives CASSLSRGNEKLFF.

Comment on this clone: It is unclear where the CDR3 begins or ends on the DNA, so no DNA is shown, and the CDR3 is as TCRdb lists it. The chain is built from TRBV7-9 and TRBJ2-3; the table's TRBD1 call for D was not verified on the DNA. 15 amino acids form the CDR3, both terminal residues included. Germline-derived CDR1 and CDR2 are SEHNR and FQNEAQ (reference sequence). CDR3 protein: CASSFRARGTDTQYF.

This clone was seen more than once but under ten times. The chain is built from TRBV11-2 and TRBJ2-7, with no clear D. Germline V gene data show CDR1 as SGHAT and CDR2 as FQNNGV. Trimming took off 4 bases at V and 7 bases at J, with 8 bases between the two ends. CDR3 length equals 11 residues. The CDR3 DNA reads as TGTGCCAGCAGCTCCAACCTGGAGCAGTACTTC. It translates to CASSSNLEQYF.

Written as DNA, the CDR3 is TGCGCCAGCAGCCCTCCGGACCCGGGGTCCAATCAGCCCCAGCATTTT. It is translated as CASSPPDPGSNQPQHF. The chain is built from TRBV4-1 and TRBJ1-5; no clear D. This CDR3 is built from 16 residues. V lost 4 bases and J 3 bases, leaving 16 bases between the germline ends. From germline, CDR1 is MGHRA and CDR2 YSYEKL.

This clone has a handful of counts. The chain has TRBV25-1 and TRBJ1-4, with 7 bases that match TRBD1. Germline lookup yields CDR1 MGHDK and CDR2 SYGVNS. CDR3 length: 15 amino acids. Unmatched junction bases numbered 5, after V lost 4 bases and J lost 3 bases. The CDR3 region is CASSATGQANEKLFF. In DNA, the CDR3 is TGTGCCAGCAGTGCGACAGGGCAAGCTAATGAAAAACTGTTTTTT.

The CDR3, as DNA: TGTGCCAGCACCGTCAACAGGTACATGAACACTGAAGCTTTCTTT. This sequence encodes CASTVNRYMNTEAFF. The V call is TRBV28, the J call TRBJ1-1; possible D gene TRBD1, 5 bases. CDR1 is MDHEN and CDR2 is SYDVKM in the germline V gene. This CDR3 region has 15 residues. With 7 bases removed from V and 0 bases from J, the gap between germline ends came to 15 bases.

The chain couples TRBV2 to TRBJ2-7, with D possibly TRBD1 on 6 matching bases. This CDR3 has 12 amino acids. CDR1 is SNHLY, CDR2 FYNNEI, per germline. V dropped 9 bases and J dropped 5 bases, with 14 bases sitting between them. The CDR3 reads CASSGTNDEQYF. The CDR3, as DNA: TGTGCCAGTTCCGGGACAAATGACGAGCAGTACTTC.

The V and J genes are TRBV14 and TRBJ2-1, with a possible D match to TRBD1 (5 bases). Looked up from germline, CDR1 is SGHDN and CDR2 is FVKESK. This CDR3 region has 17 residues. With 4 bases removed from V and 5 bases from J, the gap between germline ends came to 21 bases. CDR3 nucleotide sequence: TGTGCCAGCAGCCCAAACCTCAGGGAAGTTTTCGACAATGAGCAGTTCTTC. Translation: CASSPNLREVFDNEQFF.

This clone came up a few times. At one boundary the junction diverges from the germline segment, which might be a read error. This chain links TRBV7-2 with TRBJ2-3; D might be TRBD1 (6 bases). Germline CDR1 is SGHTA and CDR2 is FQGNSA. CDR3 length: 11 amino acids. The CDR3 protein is CASSSSSGTYF. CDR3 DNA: TGTGCCAGCAGCTCCTCCTCCGGGACATACTTT.

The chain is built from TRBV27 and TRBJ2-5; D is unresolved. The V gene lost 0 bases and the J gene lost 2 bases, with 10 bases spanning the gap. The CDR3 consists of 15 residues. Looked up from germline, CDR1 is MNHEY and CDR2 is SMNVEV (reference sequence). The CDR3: CASSLSITVQETQYF. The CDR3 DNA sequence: TGTGCCAGCAGTTTATCGATTACGGTGCAAGAGACCCAGTACTTC.

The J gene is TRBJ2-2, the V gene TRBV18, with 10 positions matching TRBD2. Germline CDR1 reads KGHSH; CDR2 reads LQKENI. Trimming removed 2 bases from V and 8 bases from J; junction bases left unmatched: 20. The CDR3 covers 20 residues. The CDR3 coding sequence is TGTGCCAGCTCACCAGTTGCGGATAAGGACGCTAGCGGGAGTTCTGGGGAGCTGTTTTTT. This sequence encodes CASSPVADKDASGSSGELFF.

CDR3 nucleotide sequence: TGCGCCAGCAGCTTGGCCGGGAGGGCCGTTAGCCCCTACAATGAGCAGTTCTTC. Its protein product is CASSLAGRAVSPYNEQFF. V usage is TRBV5-1 and J usage is TRBJ2-1; 8 positions agree with TRBD2. Germline V gives CDR1 SGHRS, CDR2 YFSETQ. V was pared by 0 bases and J by 2 bases, with 10 bases of the junction left unmatched. The CDR3 is made up of 18 amino acids.

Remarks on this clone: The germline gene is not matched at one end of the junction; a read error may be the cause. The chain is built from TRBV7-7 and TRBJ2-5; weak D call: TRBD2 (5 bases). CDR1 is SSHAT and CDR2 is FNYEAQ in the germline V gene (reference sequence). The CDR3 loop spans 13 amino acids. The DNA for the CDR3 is TGTGCTAGCAGCCGGGAACGAGTTGAGACCCAGTACTTC. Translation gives CASSRERVETQYF.

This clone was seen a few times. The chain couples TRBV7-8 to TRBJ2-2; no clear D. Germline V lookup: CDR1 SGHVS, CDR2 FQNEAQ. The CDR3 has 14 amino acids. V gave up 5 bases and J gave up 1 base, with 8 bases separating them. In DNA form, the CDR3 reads TGTGCCAGCAGCGACTCGATGAACACCGGGGAGCTGTTTTTT. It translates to CASSDSMNTGELFF.

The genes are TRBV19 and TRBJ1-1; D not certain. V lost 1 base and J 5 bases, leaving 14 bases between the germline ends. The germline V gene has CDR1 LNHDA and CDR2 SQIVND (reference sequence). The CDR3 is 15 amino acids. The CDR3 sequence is CASSIGGKGSTEAFF. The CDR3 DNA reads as TGTGCCAGTAGTATAGGGGGAAAGGGAAGTACTGAAGCTTTCTTT.

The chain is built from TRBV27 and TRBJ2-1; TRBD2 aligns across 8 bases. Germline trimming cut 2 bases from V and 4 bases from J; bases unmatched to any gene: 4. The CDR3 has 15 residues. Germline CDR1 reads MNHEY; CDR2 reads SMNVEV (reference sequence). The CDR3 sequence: CASSLELADYNEQFF. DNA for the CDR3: TGTGCCAGCAGTTTAGAACTAGCGGATTACAATGAGCAGTTCTTC.

The CDR3 spells CASNGLGQESGSLYNEQFF. The CDR3 DNA follows: TGTGCCAGCAATGGCTTGGGACAGGAAAGCGGGAGTCTCTACAATGAGCAGTTCTTC. The chain joins TRBV7-2 to TRBJ2-1, with D possibly called TRBD1 or TRBD2 (8 bases each). The V gene lost 7 bases and the J gene lost 3 bases, with 28 bases spanning the gap. The CDR3 length is 19 residues. Per germline, CDR1 SGHTA and CDR2 FQGNSA. Complete variable domain (other parts from reference TRBV7-2 and TRBJ2-1): GAGVSQSPSNKVTEKGKDVELRCDPISGHTALYWYRQSLGQGLEFLIYFQGNSAPDKSGLPSDRFSAERTGGSVSTLTIQRTQQEDSAVYLCASNGLGQESGSLYNEQFFGPGTRLTVL.

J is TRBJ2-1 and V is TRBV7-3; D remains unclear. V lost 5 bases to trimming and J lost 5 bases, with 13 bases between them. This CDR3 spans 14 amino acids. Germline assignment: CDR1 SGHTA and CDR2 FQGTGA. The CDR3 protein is CASSGEGYNNEQFF. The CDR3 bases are TGTGCCAGCAGCGGCGAAGGCTACAACAATGAGCAGTTCTTC.

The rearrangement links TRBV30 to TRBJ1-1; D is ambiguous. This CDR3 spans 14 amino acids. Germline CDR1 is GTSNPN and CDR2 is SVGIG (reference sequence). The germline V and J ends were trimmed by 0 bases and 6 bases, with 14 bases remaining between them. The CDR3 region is CAWSVGSFSAEAFF. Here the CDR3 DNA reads TGTGCCTGGAGTGTAGGGTCATTTAGCGCTGAAGCTTTCTTT.

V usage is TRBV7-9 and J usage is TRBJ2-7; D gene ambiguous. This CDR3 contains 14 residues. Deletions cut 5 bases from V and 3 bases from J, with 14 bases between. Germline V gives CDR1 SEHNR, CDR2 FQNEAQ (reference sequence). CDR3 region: CASSHIGERYEQYF. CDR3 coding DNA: TGTGCCAGCAGCCACATCGGAGAACGCTACGAGCAGTACTTC. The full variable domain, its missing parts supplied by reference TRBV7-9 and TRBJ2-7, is DTGVSQNPRHKITKRGQNVTFRCDPISEHNRLYWYRQTLGQGPEFLTYFQNEAQLEKSRLLSDRFSAERPKGSFSTLEIQRTEQGDSAMYLCASSHIGERYEQYFGPGTRLTVT.

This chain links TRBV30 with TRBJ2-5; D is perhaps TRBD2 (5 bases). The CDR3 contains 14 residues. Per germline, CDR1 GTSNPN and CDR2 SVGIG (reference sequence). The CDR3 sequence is CAYLGVDSGETQYF. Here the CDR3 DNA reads TGTGCGTACCTCGGGGTAGATTCGGGAGAGACCCAGTACTTC.

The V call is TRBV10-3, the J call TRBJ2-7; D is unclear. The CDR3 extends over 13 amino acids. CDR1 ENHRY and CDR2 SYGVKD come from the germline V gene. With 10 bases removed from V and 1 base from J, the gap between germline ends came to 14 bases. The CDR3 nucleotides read TGTGCCACCGCAGGCGACATTTCCTACGAGCAGTACTTC. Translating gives CATAGDISYEQYF.

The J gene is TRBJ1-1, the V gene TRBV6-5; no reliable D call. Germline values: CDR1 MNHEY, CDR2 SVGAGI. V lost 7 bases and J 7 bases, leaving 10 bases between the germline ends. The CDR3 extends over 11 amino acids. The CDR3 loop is CASIKNLEAFF. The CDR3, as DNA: TGTGCCAGCATAAAAAACCTTGAAGCTTTCTTT.

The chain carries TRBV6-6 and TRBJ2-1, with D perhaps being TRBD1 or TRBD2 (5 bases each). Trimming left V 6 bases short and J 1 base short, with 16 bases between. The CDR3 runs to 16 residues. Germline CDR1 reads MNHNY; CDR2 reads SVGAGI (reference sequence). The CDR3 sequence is CASSLTRDGSYNEQFF. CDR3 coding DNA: TGTGCCAGCAGCCTAACCCGGGACGGGTCCTACAATGAGCAGTTCTTC.

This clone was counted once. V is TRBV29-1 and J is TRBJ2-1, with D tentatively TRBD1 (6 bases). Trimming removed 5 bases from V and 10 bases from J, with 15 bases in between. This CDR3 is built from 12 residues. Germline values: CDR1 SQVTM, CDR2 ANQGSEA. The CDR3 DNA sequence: TGCAGCGTTACCATACAGGGATTCGAGCAGTTCTTC. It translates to CSVTIQGFEQFF.

CDR3: CASSFSSGTIYF. The CDR3 DNA reads as TGTGCCAGCAGCTTTAGTTCTGGAACCATATATTTT. This rearrangement joins TRBV11-3 to TRBJ1-3; D gene ambiguous. V was shortened by 3 bases and J by 10 bases, with 10 bases between the two germline ends. The CDR3 loop spans 12 amino acids. Germline assignment: CDR1 SGHNT and CDR2 YENEEA.

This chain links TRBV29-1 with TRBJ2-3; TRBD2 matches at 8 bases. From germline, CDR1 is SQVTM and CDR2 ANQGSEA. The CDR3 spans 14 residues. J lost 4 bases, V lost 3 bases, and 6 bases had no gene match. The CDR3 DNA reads TGCAGCGTTGATGATGGGACTAGTTCAGATACGCAGTATTTT. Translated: CSVDDGTSSDTQYF.

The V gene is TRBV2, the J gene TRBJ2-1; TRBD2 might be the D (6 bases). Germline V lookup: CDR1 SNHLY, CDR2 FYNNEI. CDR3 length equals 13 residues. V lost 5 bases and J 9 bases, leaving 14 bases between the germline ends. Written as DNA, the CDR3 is TGTGCCAGCAGTCGAGCGGGTCGGATTGAGCAGTTCTTC. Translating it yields CASSRAGRIEQFF.